The 24 T cell receptor beta chains given below trace back to one sample, sequenced in a study of identifying expanded T cells in peripheral blood. The protocol was immunoSEQ multiplex PCR, while the TCRdb copy is restricted to in-frame clones and leaves out a portion. Here the sample spans 100,000 to 150,000 clones, about 80% being singletons. Material for sequencing was blood. These receptors originate from a person aged 18 to 70 in good health.

The chain recombines TRBV9 with TRBJ1-1; D gene unclear. The CDR3 extends over 13 amino acids. The V end lost 0 bases, the J end lost 2 bases, and 5 bases lay between the germline ends. Germline CDR1 and CDR2: SGDLS and YYNGEE. Written as DNA, the CDR3 is TGTGCCAGCAGCGTAGCGGATAACACTGAAGCTTTCTTT. Protein product: CASSVADNTEAFF.

The chain recombines TRBV7-6 with TRBJ2-7; TRBD1 matches 9 bases. V was pared by 3 bases and J by 4 bases, with 4 bases of the junction left unmatched. The germline CDR1 and CDR2 sequences are SGHVS and FNYEAQ. The CDR3 is 14 amino acids. CDR3 sequence (DNA): TGTGCCAGCAGCTTCGAGGACAGGGGTTACGAGCAGTACTTC. It is translated as CASSFEDRGYEQYF.

The chain has TRBV30 and TRBJ1-1; D ambiguous. Deletions cut 2 bases from V and 3 bases from J, with 10 bases between. CDR3 length: 13 amino acids. The germline gives CDR1 GTSNPN, CDR2 SVGIG (reference sequence). CDR3 sequence reads: CAWSQTTHTEAFF. The CDR3 DNA is TGTGCCTGGAGTCAGACCACCCACACTGAAGCTTTCTTT.

V is TRBV7-8 and J is TRBJ1-6; possibly TRBD1 for D (5 bases). CDR3 size: 15 residues. With 5 bases removed from V and 6 bases from J, the gap between germline ends came to 14 bases. Germline V lookup: CDR1 SGHVS, CDR2 FQNEAQ. The CDR3 is CASSPQGPVNSPLHF. Here the CDR3 DNA reads TGTGCCAGCAGCCCCCAGGGACCGGTTAATTCACCCCTCCACTTT.

This chain uses TRBV5-1 with TRBJ1-6; TRBD1 agrees at 11 bases. Per the germline V gene, CDR1 is SGHRS and CDR2 is YFSETQ. This CDR3 contains 16 residues. J was trimmed by 9 bases and V by 0 bases; bases with no gene match: 5. The CDR3 is CASSLEGQGAGSPLHF. CDR3 sequence (DNA): TGCGCCAGCAGCTTGGAAGGACAGGGGGCAGGTTCACCCCTCCACTTT.

This chain links TRBV19 with TRBJ1-1, with D perhaps matching TRBD1 (6 bases). Between the trimmed V and J ends, which lost 3 bases and 5 bases, there was a span of 13 bases. Germline V CDR1 and CDR2: LNHDA, SQIVND (reference sequence). The CDR3 runs 14 residues. CDR3 protein: CASSMDSLSTEAFF. For the CDR3, the DNA is TGTGCCAGTAGTATGGACAGTTTGTCAACTGAAGCTTTCTTT.

The V call is TRBV13, the J call TRBJ2-7, with D perhaps matching TRBD1 (5 bases). The CDR3 totals 15 residues. Germline CDR1 is PRHDT and CDR2 is FYEKMQ (reference sequence). Trimming took 2 bases from V and 2 from J, leaving 13 bases between them. CDR3: CASSLRGHHTYEQYF. The CDR3, as DNA: TGTGCCAGCAGCTTACGTGGACACCACACCTACGAGCAGTACTTC.

The chain has TRBV27 and TRBJ2-2, with D perhaps matching TRBD1 (6 bases). The CDR3 totals 15 residues. Germline CDR1 MNHEY, CDR2 SMNVEV (reference sequence). V was clipped by 6 bases and J by 6 bases, with 17 bases between them. CDR3: CASSFRGSGPGELFF. The CDR3 DNA is TGTGCCAGCAGCTTCAGGGGAAGTGGGCCCGGGGAGCTGTTTTTT.

The chain employs TRBV15 and TRBJ1-2; 8 positions match TRBD1. The CDR3 length is 15 residues. V shed 1 base and J 8 bases; nucleotides not matched to a gene: 9. Germline CDR1 LNHNV, CDR2 YYDKDF (reference sequence). In DNA, the CDR3 is TGTGCCACCAGCAGAGGAGTCGGACAGGGACGGGGCTACACCTTC. It yields the protein CATSRGVGQGRGYTF. Full variable domain (missing parts from reference TRBV15 and TRBJ1-2): DAMVIQNPRYQVTQFGKPVTLSCSQTLNHNVMYWYQQKSSQAPKLLFHYYDKDFNNEADTPDNFQSRRPNTSFCFLDIRSPGLGDTAMYLCATSRGVGQGRGYTFGSGTRLTVV.

This chain joins TRBV9 and TRBJ2-1, with D unresolved. Germline CDR1 SGDLS, CDR2 YYNGEE. V lost 0 bases and J lost 0, with 7 bases in between. The CDR3 is 15 amino acids. The CDR3, as DNA: TGTGCCAGCAGCGTAGATGAGAACTCCTACAATGAGCAGTTCTTC. Its translation is CASSVDENSYNEQFF.

This sequence joins TRBV7-2 and TRBJ2-3; D unclear. Germline loops: CDR1 SGHTA, CDR2 FQGNSA. V was trimmed by 1 base and J by 2 bases, leaving 13 bases between them. The CDR3 covers 16 residues. CDR3 nucleotide sequence: TGTGCCAGCAGCTTAGGTCGACACCTAACCACAGATACGCAGTATTTT. Its protein product is CASSLGRHLTTDTQYF.

J is TRBJ2-4 and V is TRBV11-3; D tentatively reads TRBD1 or TRBD2 (5 bases each). Trimming cost V 1 base and J 0 bases, with 7 bases left between them. Germline V lookup: CDR1 SGHNT, CDR2 YENEEA. The CDR3 is made up of 15 amino acids. The DNA for the CDR3 is TGTGCCAGCAGCTTAGTGAGGGGAGCCAAAAACATTCAGTACTTC. It is translated as CASSLVRGAKNIQYF.

V is TRBV9 and J is TRBJ1-5, with D possibly matching TRBD1 (6 bases). The length of the CDR3 is 14 residues. Per the germline V gene, CDR1 is SGDLS and CDR2 is YYNGEE. Trimming removed 4 bases from V and 3 bases from J, with 11 bases in between. Here the CDR3 reads CASSPGTPNQPQHF. CDR3 nucleotide sequence: TGTGCCAGCAGCCCCGGGACACCCAATCAGCCCCAGCATTTT.

The chain links TRBV2 to TRBJ2-7; the D gene could be TRBD1 or TRBD2 (5 bases each). The CDR3 runs 13 residues. With 7 bases removed from V and 3 bases from J, the gap between germline ends came to 13 bases. Germline CDR1 reads SNHLY; CDR2 reads FYNNEI. DNA of the CDR3: TGTGCCAGCAAAGGGGACGGAGGCTACGAGCAGTACTTC. This gives the protein CASKGDGGYEQYF.

The J gene is TRBJ2-3, the V gene TRBV4-3; D gene unclear. Trimming removed 4 bases from V and 4 bases from J, with 9 bases in between. The CDR3 extends over 13 amino acids. CDR1 and CDR2 (germline): LGHNA, YSLEER. The CDR3 nucleotides are TGCGCCAGCAGCCCTGGGGTCGCAGATACGCAGTATTTT. As protein: CASSPGVADTQYF.

V is TRBV6-1 and J is TRBJ2-3; the D gene could be TRBD1 or TRBD2 (6 bases each). The CDR3 extends over 15 amino acids. Germline CDR1 reads MNHNS; CDR2 reads SASEGT. V gave up 8 bases and J gave up 5 bases, with 20 bases separating them. This CDR3 reads CASCTRGAVGDTQYF. The CDR3 coding sequence is TGTGCCAGCTGTACTAGGGGGGCTGTCGGAGATACGCAGTATTTT.

The chain couples TRBV5-4 to TRBJ2-3, with TRBD1 as a possible D gene (5 bases). Trimming stripped 2 bases from V and 2 bases from J, with 9 bases between. Germline CDR1 reads SGHNT; CDR2 reads YYREEE (reference sequence). The CDR3 is 14 residues long. Here the CDR3 reads CASSLSGHTDTQYF. CDR3 in DNA: TGTGCCAGCAGCTTATCAGGACACACAGATACGCAGTATTTT.

The rearrangement links TRBV4-3 to TRBJ1-1; 8 positions agree with TRBD1. Germline V gene data show CDR1 as LGHNA and CDR2 as YSLEER. The V and J ends lost 3 bases and 5 bases, in that order; junction bases with no gene match: 8. The CDR3 runs to 15 residues. CDR3 nucleotide sequence: TGCGCCAGCAGCCAGGACGGACAGGGATGGACTGAAGCTTTCTTT. The encoded protein is CASSQDGQGWTEAFF.

V is TRBV4-3 and J is TRBJ2-3; no definite D call. Germline CDR1 reads LGHNA; CDR2 reads YSLEER. Trimming left V 9 bases short and J 2 bases short, with 21 bases between. The CDR3 length is 16 residues. Written as DNA, the CDR3 is TGCGCCAGTAGTAAGCAAACAACGATCACCACAGATACGCAGTATTTT. Amino acid sequence: CASSKQTTITTDTQYF.

The chain is built from TRBV5-1 and TRBJ1-2; D is unresolved. The CDR3 totals 13 residues. V was trimmed by 4 bases and J by 8 bases, leaving 15 bases between them. Germline CDR1 is SGHRS and CDR2 is YFSETQ. Here the CDR3 reads CASSRGMAGGYTF. DNA of the CDR3: TGCGCCAGCAGCCGGGGAATGGCGGGGGGCTACACCTTC.

This chain connects TRBV5-6 to TRBJ2-7; D is ambiguous. The CDR3 length is 12 residues. Between the trimmed V and J ends, which lost 4 bases and 3 bases, there was a span of 8 bases. Per the germline V gene, CDR1 is SGHDT and CDR2 is YYEEEE. CDR3 in DNA: TGTGCCAGCAGCCTAAACTACTACGAGCAGTACTTC. Its translation is CASSLNYYEQYF.

This clone has just one count. The rearrangement joins TRBV10-3 to TRBJ2-1; the D call may be TRBD1 or TRBD2 (7 bases each). Germline assignment: CDR1 ENHRY and CDR2 SYGVKD. V was cut by 10 bases and J by 7 bases, with 17 bases left in between. This CDR3 has 13 residues. The CDR3 nucleotides are TGTGCCACCCAGGGGGGGGTCCGAAATGAGCAGTTCTTC. Amino acids: CATQGGVRNEQFF.

V is TRBV14 and J is TRBJ1-6, with a weak D call TRBD1 (5 bases). With 1 base removed from V and 12 bases from J, the gap between germline ends came to 10 bases. The CDR3 length is 13 residues. Per germline, CDR1 SGHDN and CDR2 FVKESK. The CDR3 DNA reads as TGTGCCAGCAGCCAAGCCATGGGGGGACCCCTCCACTTT. Its protein is CASSQAMGGPLHF. The whole variable domain, remainder taken from reference TRBV14 and TRBJ1-6, is EAGVTQFPSHSVIEKGQTVTLRCDPISGHDNLYWYRRVMGKEIKFLLHFVKESKQDESGMPNNRFLAERTGGTYSTLKVQPAELEDSGVYFCASSQAMGGPLHFGNGTRLTVT.

The chain recombines TRBV5-1 with TRBJ2-3; D possibly uses TRBD1 or TRBD2 (6 bases each). The CDR3 covers 16 residues. Germline assignment: CDR1 SGHRS and CDR2 YFSETQ. Trimming pared 4 bases from V and 0 bases from J, leaving 15 bases between. The CDR3 DNA is TGCGCCAGCAGCCCACTCATGGGGGGCAGCACAGATACGCAGTATTTT. This codes for CASSPLMGGSTDTQYF.